Listed below are T cell receptor beta chains from one sample, sequenced in a study of OX40 agonist ivuxolimab in advanced cancers. Clones were sequenced by immunoSEQ multiplex PCR, and TCRdb holds only the in-frame ones, with some missing. This sample yields 60,000 to 70,000 clones, of which roughly 85% are seen a single time; about 1.2% belongs to the top ten. Sequenced here: CD4+ or CD8+ T cells sorted from blood, sampled in a trial of the OX40 agonist ivuxolimab. Source of these receptors: an adult with an advanced solid tumor such as melanoma, head and neck, liver or kidney cancer. CDR3s include the opening cysteine and the closing phenylalanine or tryptophan. A D gene is named only where the DNA matches it firmly. Rows may omit the clone size; those that give it use once, few, many or a size class.

D: TRBD1
size: .
J: TRBJ1-1
V: TRBV6-4
CDR3: CASDRGNTEAFF
DNA: TGTGCCAGCGACAGGGGTAACACTGAAGCTTTCTTT

D: TRBD2
size: .
J: TRBJ2-2
V: TRBV4-2
CDR3: CASSQLAGEAGELFF
DNA: TGTGCCAGCAGCCAATTGGCGGGAGAGGCCGGGGAGCTGTTTTTT

D: TRBD1
size: .
J: TRBJ2-5
V: TRBV11-2
CDR3: CASSLDGGRGRETQYF
DNA: TGTGCCAGCAGCTTAGACGGTGGCAGGGGGCGGGAGACCCAGTACTTC

D: .
size: .
J: TRBJ1-5
V: TRBV18
CDR3: CASSTDTYQPQHF
DNA: TGTGCCAGCTCAACGGACACATATCAGCCCCAGCATTTT

D: .
size: few
J: TRBJ2-5
V: TRBV2
CDR3: CASRQETQYF
DNA: TGTGCCAGCAGACAAGAGACCCAGTACTTC

D: .
size: .
J: TRBJ1-1
V: TRBV2
CDR3: CASRAQPMNTEAFF
DNA: TGTGCCAGCAGAGCACAGCCTATGAACACTGAAGCTTTCTTT

D: .
size: .
J: TRBJ2-1
V: TRBV30
CDR3: CAWTRTYNEQFF
DNA: TGTGCCTGGACCCGGACCTACAATGAGCAGTTCTTC

D: .
size: .
J: TRBJ2-7
V: TRBV23-1
CDR3: CASSQHSRHSYEQYF
DNA: TGCGCCAGCAGTCAACACAGCAGGCACTCCTACGAGCAGTACTTC

D: .
size: .
J: TRBJ1-5
V: TRBV11-1
CDR3: CASSLGVLGPQHF
DNA: TGTGCCAGCAGCTTAGGGGTTTTGGGGCCCCAGCATTTT

D: .
size: .
J: TRBJ2-5
V: TRBV10-3
CDR3: CAISVSEQETQYF
DNA: TGTGCCATCAGTGTATCCGAGCAAGAGACCCAGTACTTC

D: TRBD1
size: .
J: TRBJ2-3
V: TRBV5-4
CDR3: CASSTAGGGTDTQYF
DNA: TGTGCCAGCAGTACCGCAGGGGGCGGCACAGATACGCAGTATTTT

D: .
size: .
J: TRBJ1-1
V: TRBV4-2
CDR3: CASSQVGQPMNTEAFF
DNA: TGTGCCAGCAGCCAAGTTGGGCAGCCCATGAACACTGAAGCTTTCTTT

D: .
size: .
J: TRBJ2-6
V: TRBV5-1
CDR3: CASSSSSGANVLTF
DNA: TGCGCCAGCAGCTCCAGCTCTGGGGCCAACGTCCTGACTTTC

D: .
size: .
J: TRBJ1-5
V: TRBV6-1
CDR3: CASSESHSNQPQHF
DNA: TGTGCCAGCAGTGAGTCCCATAGCAATCAGCCCCAGCATTTT

D: .
size: .
J: TRBJ2-3
V: TRBV28
CDR3: CASLRVSTDTQYF
DNA: TGTGCCAGCCTTCGGGTCAGCACAGATACGCAGTATTTT

D: TRBD2
size: .
J: TRBJ2-1
V: TRBV6-5
CDR3: CASSSTTSGSYNEQFF
DNA: TGTGCCAGCAGTTCAACGACTAGCGGCTCCTACAATGAGCAGTTCTTC

D: .
size: .
J: TRBJ2-7
V: TRBV28
CDR3: CASSLTGSSYEQYF
DNA: TGTGCCAGCAGTTTGACGGGGAGCTCCTACGAGCAGTACTTC

D: .
size: .
J: TRBJ2-1
V: TRBV6-1
CDR3: CASTEGGSYNEQFF
DNA: TGTGCCAGCACCGAGGGGGGATCCTACAATGAGCAGTTCTTC

D: .
size: once
J: TRBJ2-3
V: TRBV7-2
CDR3: CASSFREGTDTQYF
DNA: TGTGCCAGCAGCTTTCGAGAGGGTACAGATACGCAGTATTTT

D: .
size: .
J: TRBJ2-7
V: TRBV6-1
CDR3: CASSEAGREQYF
DNA: TGTGCCAGCAGTGAAGCCGGGCGGGAGCAGTACTTC

D: .
size: .
J: TRBJ2-6
V: TRBV4-1
CDR3: CASSQSGLNSGANVLTF
DNA: TGCGCCAGCAGCCAGTCAGGCCTCAACTCTGGGGCCAACGTCCTGACTTTC

D: .
size: medium-sized
J: TRBJ1-1
V: TRBV7-9
CDR3: CASSLEANTEAFF
DNA: TGTGCCAGCAGCTTAGAGGCGAACACTGAAGCTTTCTTT

D: TRBD2
size: .
J: TRBJ2-1
V: TRBV7-2
CDR3: CASSLWASGYNEQFF
DNA: TGTGCCAGCAGCTTATGGGCTAGCGGATACAATGAGCAGTTCTTC

D: TRBD2
size: .
J: TRBJ2-5
V: TRBV7-9
CDR3: CASSKKREGQETQYF
DNA: TGTGCCAGCAGCAAGAAGCGGGAGGGTCAAGAGACCCAGTACTTC

D: .
size: once
J: TRBJ2-7
V: TRBV27
CDR3: CASSFSLYRTEQYF
DNA: TGTGCCAGCAGTTTTAGCTTATATCGTACCGAGCAGTACTTC

D: .
size: .
J: TRBJ1-1
V: TRBV6-1
CDR3: CASSSQGLAFF
DNA: TGTGCCAGCAGCTCACAGGGTTTAGCTTTCTTT

D: .
size: .
J: TRBJ2-2
V: TRBV28
CDR3: CASSLVTGELFF
DNA: TGTGCCAGCAGTTTAGTTACCGGGGAGCTGTTTTTT

D: .
size: .
J: TRBJ1-2
V: TRBV7-9
CDR3: CASSLGATGYGYTF
DNA: TGTGCCAGCAGCTTAGGGGCGACGGGCTATGGCTACACCTTC

D: TRBD2
size: .
J: TRBJ2-5
V: TRBV30
CDR3: CAFHLAGYQETQYF
DNA: TGTGCCTTTCATTTAGCGGGGTACCAAGAGACCCAGTACTTC

D: .
size: .
J: TRBJ2-1
V: TRBV5-1
CDR3: CASSQGPVSNEQFF
DNA: TGCGCCAGCAGCCAGGGACCTGTGTCCAATGAGCAGTTCTTC

D: TRBD2
size: .
J: TRBJ2-1
V: TRBV4-2
CDR3: CASSPTSGISYNEQFF
DNA: TGTGCCAGCAGCCCGACTAGCGGGATCTCCTACAATGAGCAGTTCTTC

D: .
size: .
J: TRBJ1-6
V: TRBV29-1
CDR3: CSKRRGSSYNSPLHF
DNA: TGCAGCAAACGTAGGGGCAGCAGTTATAATTCACCCCTCCACTTT

D: .
size: few
J: TRBJ2-1
V: TRBV28
CDR3: CASSSGPRLSSYNEQFF
DNA: TGTGCCAGCAGTTCCGGTCCGAGGCTGAGCTCCTACAATGAGCAGTTCTTC

D: .
size: .
J: TRBJ2-7
V: TRBV19
CDR3: CASSRAAGDSYEQYF
DNA: TGTGCCAGTAGTAGGGCGGCGGGTGACTCCTACGAGCAGTACTTC

D: .
size: .
J: TRBJ2-5
V: TRBV18
CDR3: CASSPPSQTQYF
DNA: TGTGCCAGCTCACCACCCAGTCAAACCCAGTACTTC

D: .
size: .
J: TRBJ2-1
V: TRBV7-2
CDR3: CASSLQVDYNEQFF
DNA: TGTGCCAGCAGCCTACAGGTCGATTACAATGAGCAGTTCTTC

D: TRBD1
size: .
J: TRBJ2-2
V: TRBV6-6
CDR3: CASCDRGNTGELFF
DNA: TGTGCCAGCTGTGACAGGGGGAACACCGGGGAGCTGTTTTTT

D: .
size: .
J: TRBJ2-4
V: TRBV18
CDR3: CASSPDTQGAKNIQYF
DNA: TGTGCCAGCTCACCAGACACCCAGGGGGCCAAAAACATTCAGTACTTC

D: TRBD1
size: .
J: TRBJ2-1
V: TRBV5-1
CDR3: CASSIGTGPGDNEQFF
DNA: TGCGCCAGCAGCATCGGGACAGGGCCGGGGGACAATGAGCAGTTCTTC

D: .
size: .
J: TRBJ2-1
V: TRBV28
CDR3: CASWSALYNEQFF
DNA: TGTGCCAGTTGGAGCGCCCTTTACAATGAGCAGTTCTTC

D: TRBD2
size: .
J: TRBJ2-3
V: TRBV28
CDR3: CASSTIAGGADTQYF
DNA: TGTGCCAGCAGCACAATAGCGGGAGGAGCAGATACGCAGTATTTT

D: TRBD1
size: .
J: TRBJ2-7
V: TRBV7-2
CDR3: CASSLTGTAAYEQYF
DNA: TGTGCCAGCAGCCTCACCGGGACAGCAGCCTACGAGCAGTACTTC

D: .
size: .
J: TRBJ2-1
V: TRBV5-1
CDR3: CASSLSGESYNEQFF
DNA: TGCGCCAGCAGCTTGTCGGGGGAGTCTTACAATGAGCAGTTCTTC

D: .
size: .
J: TRBJ2-6
V: TRBV19
CDR3: CASSMVISGANVLTF
DNA: TGTGCCAGTAGTATGGTCATCTCTGGGGCCAACGTCCTGACTTTC

D: .
size: .
J: TRBJ2-5
V: TRBV6-6
CDR3: CATGGQQETQYF
DNA: TGTGCCACAGGGGGGCAACAAGAGACCCAGTACTTC

D: .
size: once
J: TRBJ1-4
V: TRBV7-6
CDR3: CASSPRDGFEKLFF
DNA: TGTGCCAGCAGCCCCCGGGACGGGTTTGAAAAACTGTTTTTT

D: .
size: few
J: TRBJ1-5
V: TRBV18
CDR3: CASSPAPGGSQPQHF
DNA: TGTGCCAGCTCACCAGCACCCGGGGGTAGTCAGCCCCAGCATTTT

D: .
size: .
J: TRBJ2-3
V: TRBV7-3
CDR3: CASSLTGQSTDTQYF
DNA: TGTGCCAGCAGTCTCACGGGACAAAGCACAGATACGCAGTATTTT

D: TRBD1
size: once
J: TRBJ1-1
V: TRBV4-1
CDR3: CASSQGRGRSF
DNA: TGCGCCAGCAGCCAAGGGAGGGGGCGTAGCTTT

D: .
size: .
J: TRBJ2-3
V: TRBV9
CDR3: CASSPRTGNTDTQYF
DNA: TGTGCCAGCAGCCCTCGGACGGGCAACACAGATACGCAGTATTTT